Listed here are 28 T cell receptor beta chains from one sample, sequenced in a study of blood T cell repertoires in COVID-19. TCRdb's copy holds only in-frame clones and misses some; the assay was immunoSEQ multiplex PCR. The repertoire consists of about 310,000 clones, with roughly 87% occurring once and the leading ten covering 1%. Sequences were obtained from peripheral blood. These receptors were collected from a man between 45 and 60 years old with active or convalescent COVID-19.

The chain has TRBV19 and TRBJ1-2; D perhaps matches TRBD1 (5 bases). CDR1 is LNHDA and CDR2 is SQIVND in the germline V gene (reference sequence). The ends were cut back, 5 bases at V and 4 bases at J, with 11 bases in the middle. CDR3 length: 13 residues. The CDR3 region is CASSPQETYGYTF. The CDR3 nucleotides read TGTGCCAGTAGTCCACAGGAAACCTATGGCTACACCTTC.

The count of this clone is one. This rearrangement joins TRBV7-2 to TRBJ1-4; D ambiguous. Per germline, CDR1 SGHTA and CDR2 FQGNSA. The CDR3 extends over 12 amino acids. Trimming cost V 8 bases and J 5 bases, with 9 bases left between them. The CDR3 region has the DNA TGTGCCAGCTCGGGGAGGAATGAAAAACTGTTTTTT. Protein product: CASSGRNEKLFF.

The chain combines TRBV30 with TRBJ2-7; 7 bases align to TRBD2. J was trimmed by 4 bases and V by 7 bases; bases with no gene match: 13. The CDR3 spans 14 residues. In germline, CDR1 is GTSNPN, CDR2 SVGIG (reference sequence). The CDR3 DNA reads TGTGCCTCGCAGTTAGGGCGGGGGACTTACGAGCAGTACTTC. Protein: CASQLGRGTYEQYF. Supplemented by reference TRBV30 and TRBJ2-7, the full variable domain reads SQTIHQWPATLVQPVGSPLSLECTVEGTSNPNLYWYRQAAGRGLQLLFYSVGIGQISSEVPQNLSASRPQDRQFILSSKKLLLSDSGFYLCASQLGRGTYEQYFGPGTRLTVT.

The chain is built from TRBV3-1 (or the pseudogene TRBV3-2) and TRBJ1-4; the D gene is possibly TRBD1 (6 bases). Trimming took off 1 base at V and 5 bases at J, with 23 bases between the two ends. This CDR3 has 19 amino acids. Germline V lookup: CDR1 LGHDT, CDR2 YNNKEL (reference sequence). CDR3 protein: CASSQALSNRDTPNEKLFF. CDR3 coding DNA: TGTGCCAGCAGCCAAGCCCTATCAAACCGGGACACGCCAAATGAAAAACTGTTTTTT.

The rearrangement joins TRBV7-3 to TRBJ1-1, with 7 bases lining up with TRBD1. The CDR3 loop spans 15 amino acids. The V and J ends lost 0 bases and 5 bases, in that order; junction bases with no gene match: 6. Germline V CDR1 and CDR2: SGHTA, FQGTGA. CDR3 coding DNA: TGTGCCAGCAGCTTAACCCCAGGGGGGTATACTGAAGCTTTCTTT. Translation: CASSLTPGGYTEAFF.

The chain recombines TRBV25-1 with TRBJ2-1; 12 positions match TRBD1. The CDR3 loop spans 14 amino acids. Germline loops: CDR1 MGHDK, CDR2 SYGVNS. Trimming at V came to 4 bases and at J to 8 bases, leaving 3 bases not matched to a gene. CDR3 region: CASSAGTGGHEQFF. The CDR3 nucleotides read TGTGCCAGCAGTGCCGGGACAGGGGGCCATGAGCAGTTCTTC.

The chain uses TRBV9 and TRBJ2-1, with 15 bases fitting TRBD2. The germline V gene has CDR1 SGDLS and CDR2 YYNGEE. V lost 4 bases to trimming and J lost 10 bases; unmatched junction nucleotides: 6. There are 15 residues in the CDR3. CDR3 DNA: TGTGCCAGCAGCCCCGGGGGACTAGCGGGAGGAGAGCAGTTCTTC. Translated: CASSPGGLAGGEQFF.

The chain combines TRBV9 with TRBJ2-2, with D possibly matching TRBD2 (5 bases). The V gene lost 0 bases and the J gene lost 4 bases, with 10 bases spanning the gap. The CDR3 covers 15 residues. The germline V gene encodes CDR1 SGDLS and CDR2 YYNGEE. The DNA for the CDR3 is TGTGCCAGCAGCGTAGGGGAGCAACCCACCGGGGAGCTGTTTTTT. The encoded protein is CASSVGEQPTGELFF.

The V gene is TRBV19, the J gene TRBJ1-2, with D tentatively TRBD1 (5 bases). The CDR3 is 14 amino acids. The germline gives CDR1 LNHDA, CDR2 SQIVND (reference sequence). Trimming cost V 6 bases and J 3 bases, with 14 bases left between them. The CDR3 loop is CASRTTQADYGYTF. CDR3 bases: TGTGCCAGTAGAACTACACAGGCTGACTATGGCTACACCTTC.

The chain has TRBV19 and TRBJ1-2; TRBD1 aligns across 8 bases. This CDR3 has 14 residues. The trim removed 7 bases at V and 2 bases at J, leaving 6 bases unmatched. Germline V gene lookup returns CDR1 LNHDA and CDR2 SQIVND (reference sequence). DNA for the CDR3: TGTGCCAGTACTACCGGGACAGGAAACTATGGCTACACCTTC. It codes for CASTTGTGNYGYTF. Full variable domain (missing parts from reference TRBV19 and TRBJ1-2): DGGITQSPKYLFRKEGQNVTLSCEQNLNHDAMYWYRQDPGQGLRLIYYSQIVNDFQKGDIAEGYSVSREKKESFPLTVTSAQKNPTAFYLCASTTGTGNYGYTFGSGTRLTVV.

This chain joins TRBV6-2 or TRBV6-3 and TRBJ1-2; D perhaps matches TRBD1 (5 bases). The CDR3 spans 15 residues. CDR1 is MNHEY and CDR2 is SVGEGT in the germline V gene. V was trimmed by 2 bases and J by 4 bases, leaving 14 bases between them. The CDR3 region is CASSYNPQGGYGYTF. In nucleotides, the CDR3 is TGTGCCAGCAGTTACAACCCTCAGGGAGGCTATGGCTACACCTTC.

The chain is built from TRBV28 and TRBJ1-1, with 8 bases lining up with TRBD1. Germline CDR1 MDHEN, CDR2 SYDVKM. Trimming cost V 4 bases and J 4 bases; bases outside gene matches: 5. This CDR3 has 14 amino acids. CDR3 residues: CASSYRTGPTEAFF. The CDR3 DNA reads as TGTGCCAGCAGTTATCGGACAGGGCCCACTGAAGCTTTCTTT.

CDR3 bases: TGTGCCAGCAGTTTTATGCAGGGGCCGAACACTGAAGCTTTCTTT. Its translation: CASSFMQGPNTEAFF. The J gene is TRBJ1-1, the V gene TRBV28, with a tentative D call TRBD1 (6 bases). The CDR3 spans 15 residues. The germline V and J ends were trimmed by 3 bases and 1 base, with 12 bases remaining between them. Germline values: CDR1 MDHEN, CDR2 SYDVKM.

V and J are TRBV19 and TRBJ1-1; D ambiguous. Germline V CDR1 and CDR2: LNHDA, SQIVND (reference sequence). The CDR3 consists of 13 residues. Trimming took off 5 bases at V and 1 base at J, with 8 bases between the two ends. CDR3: CASSRQANTEAFF. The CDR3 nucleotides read TGTGCCAGTAGTCGCCAGGCGAACACTGAAGCTTTCTTT.

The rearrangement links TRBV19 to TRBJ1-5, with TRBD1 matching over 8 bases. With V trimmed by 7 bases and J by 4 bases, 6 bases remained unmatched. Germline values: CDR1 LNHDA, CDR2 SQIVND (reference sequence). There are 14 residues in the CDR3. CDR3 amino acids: CASKPDRENQPQHF. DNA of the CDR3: TGTGCCAGTAAACCGGACAGGGAGAATCAGCCCCAGCATTTT. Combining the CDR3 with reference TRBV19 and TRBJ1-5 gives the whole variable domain DGGITQSPKYLFRKEGQNVTLSCEQNLNHDAMYWYRQDPGQGLRLIYYSQIVNDFQKGDIAEGYSVSREKKESFPLTVTSAQKNPTAFYLCASKPDRENQPQHFGDGTRLSIL.

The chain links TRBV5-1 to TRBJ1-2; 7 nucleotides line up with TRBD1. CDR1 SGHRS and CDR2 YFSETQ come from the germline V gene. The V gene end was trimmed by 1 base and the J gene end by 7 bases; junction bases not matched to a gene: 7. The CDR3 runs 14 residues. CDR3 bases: TGCGCCAGCAGCTTGCGCGGGACAGAAGGTGGCTACACCTTC. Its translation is CASSLRGTEGGYTF.

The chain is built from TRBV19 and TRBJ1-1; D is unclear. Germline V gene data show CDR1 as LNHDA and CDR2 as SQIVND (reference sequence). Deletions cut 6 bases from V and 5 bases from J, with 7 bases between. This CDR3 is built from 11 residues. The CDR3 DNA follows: TGTGCCAGTAGAGCCGGGACTGAAGCTTTCTTT. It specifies CASRAGTEAFF.

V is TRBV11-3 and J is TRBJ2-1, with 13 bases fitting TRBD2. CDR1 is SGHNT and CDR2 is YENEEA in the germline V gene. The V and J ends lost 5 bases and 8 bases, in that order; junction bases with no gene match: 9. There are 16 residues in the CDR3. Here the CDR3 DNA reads TGTGCCAGCAGCCCTAGGACTAGCGGGAGTATCGATGAGCAGTTCTTC. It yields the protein CASSPRTSGSIDEQFF.

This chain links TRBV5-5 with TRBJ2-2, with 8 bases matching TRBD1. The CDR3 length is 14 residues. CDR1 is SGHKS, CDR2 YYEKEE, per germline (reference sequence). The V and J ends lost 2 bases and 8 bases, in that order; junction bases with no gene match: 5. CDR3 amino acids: CASSFNRGIGELFF. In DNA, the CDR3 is TGTGCCAGCAGCTTCAACAGGGGGATAGGGGAGCTGTTTTTT.

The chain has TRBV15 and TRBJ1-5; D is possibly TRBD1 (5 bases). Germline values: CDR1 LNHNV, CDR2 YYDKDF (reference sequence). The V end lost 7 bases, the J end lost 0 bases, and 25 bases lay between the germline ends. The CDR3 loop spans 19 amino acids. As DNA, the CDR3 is TGTGCCACCACAAGGTTGGGTTTGCTAGGGGCAATTAGCAATCAGCCCCAGCATTTT. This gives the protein CATTRLGLLGAISNQPQHF.

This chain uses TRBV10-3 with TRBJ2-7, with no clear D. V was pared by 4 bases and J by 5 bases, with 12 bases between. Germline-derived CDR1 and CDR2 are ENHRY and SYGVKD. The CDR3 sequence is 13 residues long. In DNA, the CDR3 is TGTGCCATCAGTGGCACGACATTGAACGAGCAGTACTTC. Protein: CAISGTTLNEQYF.

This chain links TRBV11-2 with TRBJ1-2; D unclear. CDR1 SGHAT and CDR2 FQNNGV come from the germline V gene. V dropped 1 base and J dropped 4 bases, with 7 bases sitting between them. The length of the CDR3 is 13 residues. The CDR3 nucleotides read TGTGCCAGCAGCTTAGGGCTTCGCTATGGCTACACCTTC. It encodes CASSLGLRYGYTF.

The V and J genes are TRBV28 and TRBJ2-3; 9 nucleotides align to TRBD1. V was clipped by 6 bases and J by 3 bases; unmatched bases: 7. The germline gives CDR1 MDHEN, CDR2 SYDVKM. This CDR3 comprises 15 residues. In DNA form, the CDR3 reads TGTGCCAGCAGGGGCGACAGGGGGGATACAGATACGCAGTATTTT. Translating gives CASRGDRGDTDTQYF. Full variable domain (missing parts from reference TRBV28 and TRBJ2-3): DVKVTQSSRYLVKRTGEKVFLECVQDMDHENMFWYRQDPGLGLRLIYFSYDVKMKEKGDIPEGYSVSREKKERFSLILESASTNQTSMYLCASRGDRGDTDTQYFGPGTRLTVL.

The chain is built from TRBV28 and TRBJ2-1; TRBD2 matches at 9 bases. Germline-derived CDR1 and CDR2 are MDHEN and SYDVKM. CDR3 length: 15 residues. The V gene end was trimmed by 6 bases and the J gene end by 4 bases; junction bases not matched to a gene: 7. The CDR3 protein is CASSLSGRRYNEQFF. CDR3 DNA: TGTGCCAGCAGCCTTAGCGGGAGAAGGTACAATGAGCAGTTCTTC.

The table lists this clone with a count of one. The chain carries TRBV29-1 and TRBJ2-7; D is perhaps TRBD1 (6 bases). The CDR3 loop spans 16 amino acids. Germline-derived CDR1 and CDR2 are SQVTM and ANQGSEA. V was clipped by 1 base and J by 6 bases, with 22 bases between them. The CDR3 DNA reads TGCAGCGTTGAAGGTTTCGGGGACACTGGGTTGGGCGAGCAGTACTTC. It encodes CSVEGFGDTGLGEQYF.

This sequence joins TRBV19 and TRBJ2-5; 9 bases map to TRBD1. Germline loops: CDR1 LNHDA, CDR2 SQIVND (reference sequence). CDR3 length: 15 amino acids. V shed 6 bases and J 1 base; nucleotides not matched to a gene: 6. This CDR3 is CASRRTGVSQETQYF. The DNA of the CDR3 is TGTGCCAGTAGGCGGACAGGGGTATCCCAAGAGACCCAGTACTTC.

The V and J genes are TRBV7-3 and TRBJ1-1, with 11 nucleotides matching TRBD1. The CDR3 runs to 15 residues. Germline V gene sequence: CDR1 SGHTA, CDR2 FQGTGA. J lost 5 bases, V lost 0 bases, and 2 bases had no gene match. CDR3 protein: CASSLTGTGGTEAFF. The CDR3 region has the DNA TGTGCCAGCAGCTTAACCGGGACAGGGGGGACTGAAGCTTTCTTT. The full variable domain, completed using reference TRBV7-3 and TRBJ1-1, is GAGVSQTPSNKVTEKGKYVELRCDPISGHTALYWYRQSLGQGPEFLIYFQGTGAADDSGLPNDRFFAVRPEGSVSTLKIQRTERGDSAVYLCASSLTGTGGTEAFFGQGTRLTVV.

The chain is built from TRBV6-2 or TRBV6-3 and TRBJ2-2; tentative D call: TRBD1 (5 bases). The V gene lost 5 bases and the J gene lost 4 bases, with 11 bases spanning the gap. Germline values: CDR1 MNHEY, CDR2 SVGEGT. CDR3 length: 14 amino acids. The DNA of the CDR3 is TGTGCCAGCAGTACGCAGGGTGGCACCGGGGAGCTGTTTTTT. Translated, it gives CASSTQGGTGELFF.